The present TCR beta chain was sequenced within a study of metastatic and nonmetastatic thyroid tumors. Study details: Patients with malignant and benign thyroid disease provided blood and tumor or nodule tissue, whose repertoires were compared. Study results and caveats: Reports indicated that malignant thyroid tumors showed significantly higher TCR beta diversity than benign nodules did, in blood and tumor.

Authors' methods: Differences in CDR3 between clinicopathological groups were drawn on to build a classifier intended to discriminate distant-metastatic papillary thyroid cancer patients. Via MiXCR, TCRdb re-called the PCR reads. TCRdb's processing, not the authors', yielded these V and J calls. Among about 23,000 clones listed, about a quarter were seen once. The CDR3 runs 10 residues. Per germline, CDR1 MNHEY and CDR2 SMNVEV (reference sequence). Trimming cost V 7 bases and J 7 bases, with 6 bases left between them. This clone was detected a few times. Its specificity is not known. A single base separates this from a much larger clone, so it may be a read error. Thyroid surgery took place with no prior treatment in any patient.

The receptor was derived from a female donor with papillary thyroid cancer or a benign thyroid nodule (not recorded which). Some clones in this sample may be carry-over from other donors' samples. Sequenced: tumor tissue. The chain uses TRBV27 and TRBJ2-3; no reliable D call. This chain's CDR3 is CASMGNTQYF. CDR3 nucleotide sequence: TGTGCCAGCATGGGGAATACGCAGTATTTT.